This T cell receptor beta chain came from a study of control samples from healthy donors and cancer patients. Produced via immunoSEQ multiplex PCR; TCRdb's table is partial and in-frame only. The sample carries about 140,000 clones, under 95% recorded once. V dropped 0 bases and J dropped 8 bases, with 13 bases sitting between them. Germline V CDR1 and CDR2: LNHNV, YYDKDF (reference sequence). There are 15 residues in the CDR3. The source material was blood. The chain joins TRBV15 to TRBJ1-4; D not certain. The source is a man aged 18 to 35 in good health. The CDR3 loop reads CATSRDQGSDEKLFF. The CDR3, as DNA: TGTGCCACCAGCAGAGATCAAGGGTCGGACGAAAAACTGTTTTTT.